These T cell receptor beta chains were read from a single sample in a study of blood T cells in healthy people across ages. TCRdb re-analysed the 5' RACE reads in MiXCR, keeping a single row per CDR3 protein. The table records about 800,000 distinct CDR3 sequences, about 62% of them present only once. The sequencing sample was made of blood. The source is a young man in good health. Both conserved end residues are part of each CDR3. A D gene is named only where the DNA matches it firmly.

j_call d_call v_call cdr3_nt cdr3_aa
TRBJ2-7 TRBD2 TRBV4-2 TGTGCCAGCAGCCCTTCAAGCGGGGAACCTTCCTACGAGCAGTACTTC CASSPSSGEPSYEQYF
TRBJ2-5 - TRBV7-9 TGTGCCAGCAGCTTAGCGACTGGCCCTTATGAGACCCAGTACTTC CASSLATGPYETQYF
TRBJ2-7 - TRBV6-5 TGTGCCAGCAGTGTGGGGGCGGGTTACGACAATGAGCAGTACTTC CASSVGAGYDNEQYF
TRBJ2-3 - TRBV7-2 TGTGCCAGCAACTATCAGAGCGCAGATACGCAGTATTTT CASNYQSADTQYF
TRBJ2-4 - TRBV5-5 TGTGCCAGCAGCTTGCCAGGGAAAAACATTCAGTACTTC CASSLPGKNIQYF
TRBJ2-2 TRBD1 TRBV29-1 TGCAGCGTTAGGACAGGGGGCAGCGGGGAGCTGTTTTTT CSVRTGGSGELFF
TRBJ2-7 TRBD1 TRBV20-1 TGCAGTGCTAAAGGGGGCCACTTCTACGAGCAGTACTTC CSAKGGHFYEQYF
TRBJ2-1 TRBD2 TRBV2 TGTGCCAGCAGTGAATTATTTGGGACTAGCGGGGAGCAGTTCTTC CASSELFGTSGEQFF
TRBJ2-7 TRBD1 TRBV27 TGTGCCAGCAGTATCGTATGGGACAGGGCGTACGAGCAGTACTTC CASSIVWDRAYEQYF
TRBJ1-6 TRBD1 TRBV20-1 TGCAGCGCCAGACAGGGAAATTCACCCCTCCACTTT CSARQGNSPLHF
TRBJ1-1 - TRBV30 TGTGCCTGGAGTCCCACGACTGAAGCTTTCTTT CAWSPTTEAFF
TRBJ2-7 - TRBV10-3 TGTGCCATCGGGGCCAGGACCGACGAGCAGTACTTC CAIGARTDEQYF
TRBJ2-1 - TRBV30 TGTGCCTGGAGTGTCGAGAATCTAGCGACAGAGCAGTTCTTC CAWSVENLATEQFF
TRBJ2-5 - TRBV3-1 TGTGCCAGCACTACATTCTCCGGGGGCCTTTCAGAGACCCAGTACTTC CASTTFSGGLSETQYF